The 26 T cell receptor beta chains below all came from one sample that was sequenced in a study of Ad26.COV2.S vaccination and SARS-CoV-2 variants. Assay: immunoSEQ multiplex PCR; the TCRdb copy retains only in-frame clones and omits some. The sample gives around 300,000 clones, roughly 90% of which show up once; over 5% is in the top ten. Treatment noted: around 19 received Ad26.COV2.S at low or high dose, single or two shots; about 5 received placebo; per-sample allocation not given. Sampling was done on day 63 after the first vaccine or placebo injection. Sequencing used peripheral blood, obtained in a trial of Ad26.COV2.S vaccine versus placebo. These receptors came from a person aged 18 to 65 who received the Ad26.COV2.S COVID-19 vaccine or a placebo.

In this sample, this clone turned up once. This chain uses TRBV18 with TRBJ2-7, with 8 bases fitting TRBD1. After removal of 3 bases from V and 2 bases from J, the junction contained 6 bases not matched to a gene. This CDR3 has 15 amino acids. CDR1 and CDR2 (germline): KGHSH, LQKENI. This CDR3 is CASSPPGQGAYEQYF. CDR3 in DNA: TGTGCCAGCTCACCGCCAGGACAGGGTGCCTACGAGCAGTACTTC.

The J gene is TRBJ2-1, the V gene TRBV27; the D gene is possibly TRBD1 (5 bases). Per the germline V gene, CDR1 is MNHEY and CDR2 is SMNVEV (reference sequence). V lost 4 bases and J lost 5, with 15 bases in between. This CDR3 is 15 amino acids long. CDR3 in amino acids: CASSYTGYSDNEQFF. In DNA, the CDR3 is TGTGCCAGCAGTTATACAGGTTATAGTGACAATGAGCAGTTCTTC.

This rearrangement joins TRBV29-1 to TRBJ1-2; D is perhaps TRBD1 (5 bases). This CDR3 has 12 amino acids. Trimming removed 0 bases at V and 3 bases at J, with 5 bases between. Germline values: CDR1 SQVTM, CDR2 ANQGSEA. The chain's CDR3 is CSVEEQDYGYTF. CDR3 nucleotide sequence: TGCAGCGTTGAAGAACAGGACTATGGCTACACCTTC.

The chain couples TRBV7-2 to TRBJ2-3; TRBD2 agrees at 9 bases. This CDR3 contains 15 residues. Per germline, CDR1 SGHTA and CDR2 FQGNSA. J was trimmed by 4 bases and V by 6 bases; bases with no gene match: 8. The CDR3 loop reads CASRIAGVRADTQYF. CDR3 sequence (DNA): TGTGCCAGCAGAATAGCGGGGGTGAGAGCAGATACGCAGTATTTT.

The J gene is TRBJ2-2, the V gene TRBV5-1; 7 positions agree with TRBD2. The CDR3 is made up of 16 amino acids. The ends lost 7 bases at V and 6 bases at J; junction bases unmatched: 15. The V gene's germline CDR1 is SGHRS and CDR2 YFSETQ. CDR3 bases: TGCGCCAGCCGACCATTAGCGGGCCTACGGTCCGGGGAGCTGTTTTTT. Translating gives CASRPLAGLRSGELFF.

The gene calls are TRBV2 and TRBJ1-5; no clear D gene. V lost 8 bases, J lost 0 bases, and 14 bases lay in between. Germline V gene sequence: CDR1 SNHLY, CDR2 FYNNEI. The CDR3 runs to 15 residues. CDR3 in DNA: TGTGCCAGCCGTCCCGCAGCCCATAGCAATCAGCCCCAGCATTTT. Translating gives CASRPAAHSNQPQHF.

This clone has more than one count but fewer than ten. The V call is TRBV4-1, the J call TRBJ1-3; 7 nucleotides align to TRBD1. Per germline, CDR1 MGHRA and CDR2 YSYEKL. With 4 bases clipped from V and 0 bases from J, the junction kept 15 bases outside the gene matches. The CDR3 consists of 19 residues. As DNA, the CDR3 is TGCGCCAGCAGCCCCCTACCAGGGACAGCAACCTACTCTGGAAACACCATATATTTT. This sequence encodes CASSPLPGTATYSGNTIYF.

The rearrangement joins TRBV5-6 to TRBJ2-3; the D is unclear. The germline CDR1 and CDR2 sequences are SGHDT and YYEEEE. V was pared by 0 bases and J by 6 bases, with 8 bases between. CDR3 size: 13 residues. The CDR3 nucleotides read TGTGCCAGCAGCTTGGTAAGGGCCGATACGCAGTATTTT. Its translation: CASSLVRADTQYF. Drawing the rest from reference TRBV5-6 and TRBJ2-3, the complete variable domain is DAGVTQSPTHLIKTRGQQVTLRCSPKSGHDTVSWYQQALGQGPQFIFQYYEEEERQRGNFPDRFSGHQFPNYSSELNVNALLLGDSALYLCASSLVRADTQYFGPGTRLTVL.

The chain has TRBV4-3 and TRBJ1-6; no firm D call. The CDR3 is 16 amino acids. Trimming removed 2 bases from V and 5 bases from J, with 13 bases in between. Per germline, CDR1 LGHNA and CDR2 YSLEER. CDR3 sequence (DNA): TGCGCCAGCAGCCAACTACCCGGCAGTAATAATTCACCCCTCCACTTT. Protein product: CASSQLPGSNNSPLHF.

The chain employs TRBV21-1 and TRBJ1-5. TRBV21-1 is classified as a pseudogene. There are 17 residues in the CDR3. CDR3 DNA sequence: TGTGCCAGCAGCAACGTAGTGGACCTTTATAGCAATCAGCCCCAGCATTTT. Translated: CASSNVVDLYSNQPQHF.

This rearrangement joins TRBV7-9 to TRBJ1-5; D is possibly TRBD1 (6 bases). The CDR3 runs to 16 residues. V lost 1 base and J lost 5, with 15 bases in between. The germline V gene has CDR1 SEHNR and CDR2 FQNEAQ (reference sequence). The CDR3 sequence: CASSLEGQGGDQPQHF. DNA of the CDR3: TGTGCCAGCAGCTTAGAGGGCCAAGGGGGGGATCAGCCCCAGCATTTT.

The chain recombines TRBV25-1 with TRBJ2-1; D gene uncertain. The CDR3 totals 8 residues. In germline, CDR1 is MGHDK, CDR2 SYGVNS. Trimming shortened V by 4 bases and J by 12 bases, and 1 base separated the two germline ends. The CDR3: CASSGQFF. The CDR3 nucleotides read TGTGCCAGCAGTGGGCAGTTCTTC.

The chain recombines TRBV7-8 with TRBJ1-2; 7 positions match TRBD1. CDR3 length equals 13 residues. Germline CDR1 SGHVS, CDR2 FQNEAQ. The V segment lost 5 bases and the J segment 5 bases; nucleotides outside the gene matches: 5. The CDR3 reads CASSQDRQYGYTF. CDR3 nucleotides: TGTGCCAGCAGCCAGGACAGGCAGTATGGCTACACCTTC.

The chain couples TRBV29-1 to TRBJ2-1; TRBD2 might be the D (5 bases). Germline CDR1 reads SQVTM; CDR2 reads ANQGSEA. The CDR3 totals 14 residues. The V end was cut by 6 bases, the J end by 7 bases, with 19 bases between. The CDR3 reads CSVVTSRGVNEQFF. The CDR3 DNA sequence: TGCAGCGTGGTAACATCCCGGGGAGTGAATGAGCAGTTCTTC.

The chain joins TRBV19 to TRBJ1-2; perhaps TRBD1 as D (5 bases). Germline V gene lookup returns CDR1 LNHDA and CDR2 SQIVND (reference sequence). V lost 3 bases, J lost 5 bases, and 10 bases lay in between. The CDR3 contains 13 residues. Here the CDR3 reads CASSMEGWYGYTF. The CDR3 DNA follows: TGTGCCAGTAGTATGGAGGGGTGGTATGGCTACACCTTC. Together with reference TRBV19 and TRBJ1-2, the CDR3 gives the full variable domain: DGGITQSPKYLFRKEGQNVTLSCEQNLNHDAMYWYRQDPGQGLRLIYYSQIVNDFQKGDIAEGYSVSREKKESFPLTVTSAQKNPTAFYLCASSMEGWYGYTFGSGTRLTVV.

The CDR3 spells CASSRAQGGTEAFF. The CDR3, as DNA: TGCGCCAGCAGCCGAGCTCAGGGGGGCACTGAAGCTTTCTTT. The chain uses TRBV4-1 and TRBJ1-1; 7 positions agree with TRBD1. CDR1 is MGHRA and CDR2 is YSYEKL in the germline V gene. CDR3 size: 14 residues. With 4 bases clipped from V and 4 bases from J, the junction kept 6 bases outside the gene matches.

The gene calls are TRBV28 and TRBJ1-5, with 11 bases matching TRBD1. Germline-derived CDR1 and CDR2 are MDHEN and SYDVKM. CDR3 length: 18 amino acids. V lost 5 bases, J lost 0 bases, and 9 bases stayed unmatched. This chain's CDR3 is CASSPSSGQGASNQPQHF. The CDR3 nucleotides are TGTGCCAGCAGTCCATCTAGTGGACAGGGGGCTAGCAATCAGCCCCAGCATTTT. The full variable domain, completed using reference TRBV28 and TRBJ1-5, is DVKVTQSSRYLVKRTGEKVFLECVQDMDHENMFWYRQDPGLGLRLIYFSYDVKMKEKGDIPEGYSVSREKKERFSLILESASTNQTSMYLCASSPSSGQGASNQPQHFGDGTRLSIL.

The V call is TRBV28, the J call TRBJ2-7; 9 bases agree with TRBD2. V lost 5 bases to trimming and J lost 4 bases; unmatched junction nucleotides: 12. This CDR3 has 16 residues. Germline V lookup: CDR1 MDHEN, CDR2 SYDVKM. This CDR3 reads CASSPHPGGRGYEQYV. The CDR3 nucleotides are TGTGCCAGCAGTCCCCACCCGGGCGGGAGGGGATACGAGCAGTACGTC.

The V call is TRBV7-9, the J call TRBJ2-1, with D perhaps matching TRBD1 or TRBD2 (5 bases each). Between the trimmed V and J ends, which lost 8 bases and 3 bases, there was a span of 11 bases. The CDR3 sequence is 13 residues long. Germline CDR1 SEHNR, CDR2 FQNEAQ (reference sequence). The CDR3 coding sequence is TGTGCCAGCGGGACGGACAACTACAATGAGCAGTTCTTC. This encodes CASGTDNYNEQFF.

The chain is built from TRBV3-1 (or the pseudogene TRBV3-2) and TRBJ2-3; TRBD2 matches 9 bases. This CDR3 has 20 residues. The trim removed 3 bases at V and 4 bases at J, leaving 20 bases unmatched. Germline CDR1 is LGHDT and CDR2 is YNNKEL (reference sequence). The CDR3, as DNA: TGTGCCAGCAGCCAGGGCATTAGCGGGAGATACCAAGGGGGGGCAGATACGCAGTATTTT. Translation: CASSQGISGRYQGGADTQYF.

This chain connects TRBV11-2 to TRBJ1-2, with 7 positions matching TRBD1. This CDR3 comprises 19 residues. Germline V gene lookup returns CDR1 SGHAT and CDR2 FQNNGV. V trimming: 3 bases; J trimming: 1 base; junction bases outside the gene matches: 17. CDR3 loop: CASSFRRGGSSLLNYGYTF. Written as DNA, the CDR3 is TGTGCCAGCAGCTTCCGCAGGGGGGGGTCTAGTCTACTTAACTATGGCTACACCTTC.

The V gene is TRBV9, the J gene TRBJ1-1; tentative D call: TRBD1 (5 bases). The CDR3 extends over 16 amino acids. V lost 4 bases, J lost 0 bases, and 16 bases lay in between. CDR1 SGDLS and CDR2 YYNGEE come from the germline V gene. This CDR3 is CASSPREGQVNTEAFF. In DNA form, the CDR3 reads TGTGCCAGCAGCCCGCGGGAGGGGCAAGTGAACACTGAAGCTTTCTTT. The full variable domain, its missing parts supplied by reference TRBV9 and TRBJ1-1, is DSGVTQTPKHLITATGQRVTLRCSPRSGDLSVYWYQQSLDQGLQFLIQYYNGEERAKGNILERFSAQQFPDLHSELNLSSLELGDSALYFCASSPREGQVNTEAFFGQGTRLTVV.

V and J are TRBV7-2 and TRBJ1-6; no definite D call. Germline V gene data show CDR1 as SGHTA and CDR2 as FQGNSA. The CDR3 has 14 amino acids. The V gene lost 1 base and the J gene lost 7 bases, with 8 bases spanning the gap. The CDR3 is CASSLEAANSPLHF. CDR3 coding DNA: TGTGCCAGCAGCTTAGAAGCGGCAAATTCACCCCTCCACTTT.

The chain employs TRBV15 and TRBJ2-1; the D gene is possibly TRBD2 (5 bases). V lost 1 base and J lost 3, with 13 bases in between. This CDR3 spans 16 amino acids. Germline V lookup: CDR1 LNHNV, CDR2 YYDKDF (reference sequence). This CDR3 reads CATSRGDSAFYNEQFF. In DNA, the CDR3 is TGTGCCACCAGCAGAGGAGATAGCGCGTTCTACAATGAGCAGTTCTTC.

V gene TRBV5-6 combines with J gene TRBJ1-5; D is unresolved. This CDR3 region has 15 residues. Germline V gene sequence: CDR1 SGHDT, CDR2 YYEEEE. The V gene lost 4 bases and the J gene lost 3 bases, with 14 bases spanning the gap. CDR3 nucleotide sequence: TGTGCCAGCAGCCACATAGGTGGGGTCAATCAGCCCCAGCATTTT. Its protein is CASSHIGGVNQPQHF.

This clone was counted a few times. This chain links TRBV4-3 with TRBJ1-2; 7 nucleotides align to TRBD1. Per the germline V gene, CDR1 is LGHNA and CDR2 is YSLEER. V shed 1 base, J shed 4 bases, and the junction held 9 bases outside the gene matches. The CDR3 has 16 residues. CDR3 sequence reads: CASSQVGRQGPYGYTF. Written as DNA, the CDR3 is TGCGCCAGCAGCCAAGTTGGCCGACAGGGCCCCTATGGCTACACCTTC.